The sequence of this T cell receptor beta chain was determined in a study of CD8+CD57+ T cells in acquired aplastic anemia. Study-wide context: The study obtained an average of around 3.4 ug of DNA from sorted CD4+ and CD8+ cells.

The CDR3 loop spans 13 amino acids. V was pared by 6 bases and J by 9 bases, with 20 bases between. Germline loops: CDR1 SQVTM, CDR2 ANQGSEA. On this clonotype itself: The antigen is not known.

Study-wide results and limits: For CD8+ Simpson's diversity, patients and controls showed no significant difference.

Genomic DNA served as template for TCR beta VDJ and CDR3 profiling. From the reads, TCRdb called clonotypes with MiXCR, one entry per CDR3 protein. The top ten hold about 8% of the sample, which has tens of thousands of distinct CDR3 sequences, around half seen once. The sample consisted of sorted CD4+, CD8+, or CD8+CD57+ T cells (not recorded which) from PBMCs. The origin of this receptor is a human donor in good health, serving as a control. The chain uses TRBV29-1 and TRBJ2-5; the D gene could be TRBD1 or TRBD2 (5 bases each). DNA of the CDR3: TGCAGCGTATCTCGGGACGTGGGATCGTCCCAGTACTTC. This codes for CSVSRDVGSSQYF.